This T cell receptor (beta chain) was documented in a study of shared clonotypes between healthy human individuals (dated by TCRdb to 2018 to 2020). With regard to the full study: The cohort included three men and two women between 18 and 49 years of age. Different laboratories and diverse techniques were used to prepare libraries and sequence TCR repertoires, to increase sequencing depth and limit assay-specific biases. Per donor, three plates each were used for CD4 naive and CD4 memory, two for CD8 naive, and one for CD8 memory. To estimate repertoire size and how much clonotype sharing occurs between individuals, the study deeply sequenced the blood TCR repertoires of about five healthy adults. Between about 0.9 and 8.9 billion PBMCs per donor were obtained by leukapheresis. Paper-wide results and their limitations: Incomplete sequencing was indicated by rarefaction of sorted-subset datasets, despite the large sequencing depth. Estimated clonotype richness was generally larger for naive than for memory subsets. Based on pairwise subsampling, the degree of clonotype sharing among donors was expected to be affected by sequencing depth. Higher generation probabilities were observed for clonotypes shared by all four sorted-subset donors than for non-shared clonotypes. Sharing across a few donors was observed for roughly 5.4% of naive CD4, around 3.5% of naive CD8, over 2% of memory CD4, and roughly 0.43% of memory CD8 clonotypes. Because the study included a small number of donors, the genetic and exposure-history diversity represented was limited. Sampling was restricted to blood, and TCR repertoires in tissues likely differ from the TCR repertoires found in blood.

Using the deep immunoSEQ assay, multiplex PCR amplified TCR CDR3 regions from genomic DNA. Extracted genomic DNA from each cell subset was spread evenly across all wells of several immunoSEQ 96-well plates, with each plate serving as a replicate. For sorted subsets, each replicate PCR was loaded with 200 ng genomic DNA, equivalent to 30,000 or so T cell genomes. Purified libraries were quantified with a Qubit 3.0 fluorometer, sized on a Bioanalyzer 2100, and re-quantified with the KAPA Library Quantification kit. A separate single-read 150-cycle Illumina NextSeq 550 flow cell was used to sequence each immunoSEQ 96-well plate. The authors' analysis ran thus. Because only junctional sequences without quality scores were contained in the immunoSEQ output, filtering matching that applied to full-length reads could not be performed. To assign V/J genes and CDR3, sequences were annotated using PyIR, a Python wrapper for IgBLAST v1.9, with IMGT germline references. Reads were removed for weak V/J assignments (E-value above 1e-6), missing CDR3, stop codons, out-of-frame junctions, or ambiguous translated residues. A V3J clonotype was defined by an identical inferred V gene, J gene, and CDR3 amino acid sequence. The percentage overlap between two repertoires was calculated by dividing the number of shared unique clonotypes by the size of the smaller repertoire. Repertoire richness was assessed with RTK rarefaction, the Chao1 estimator, and Recon v2.1 estimates of unobserved clonotypes. OLGA was used to compute generation probabilities for all TCRbeta clonotypes that the gDNA method yielded from several donors. TCRdb stores this immuneACCESS table with in-frame sequences only. Part of the clones is absent; in the studies checked, under half of the shortfall reflects unresolved V genes, and no reason is known for the rest. V and J calls and clone size are as listed in that table; D and trimming were resolved from the DNA. For this sample the table gives a few million clones, of which nearly 97% were detected only once. The ten most abundant clones make up 0.1% to 0.15% of the sample.

The donors were healthy, HIV-negative adults who had no recently reported acute infections or vaccinations. Only Caucasian adults living in Nashville, Tennessee, USA were represented among the donors. Magnetic negative selection was used to enrich CD4+ T cells, after which naive cells were positively selected on CD45RA and the negative fraction became the memory subset. Blood was obtained by leukapheresis, after which PBMCs were separated by Ficoll-Histopaque density gradient centrifugation and cryopreserved in liquid nitrogen vapor phase. Analytical flow cytometry was used to check the purity and quantity of each magnetically sorted T cell population. From each sorted fraction, genomic DNA was isolated and quantified by UV absorbance on a Nanodrop 2000c. To note about this clone: Its antigen is unknown. Base qualities were left out, and no much larger clone turns up one base away.

The sequence derives from a man aged 18 to 35 in good health. Sequenced sample: naive CD4+ T cells sorted from blood. The sample's cell subset or site label is to be understood as: CD45RA+ positively selected.

Here the CDR3 is given as CASRETGDYNEQFF. The DNA sequence reads TGTGCCAGCAGGGAAACAGGGGACTACAATGAGCAGTTCTTC. The chain couples TRBV6-5 to TRBJ2-1, and 7 junctional nucleotides match TRBD1. CDR1 and CDR2 are read off the germline V gene as MNHEY and SVGAGI. Spanning cysteine to phenylalanine, the CDR3 consists of 14 amino acids. Only the CDR3 region is kept as DNA, spanning 42 bases read in frame from base 1. At the junction V is shortened by 6 bases and J by 3 bases; bases outside the gene matches: 5.